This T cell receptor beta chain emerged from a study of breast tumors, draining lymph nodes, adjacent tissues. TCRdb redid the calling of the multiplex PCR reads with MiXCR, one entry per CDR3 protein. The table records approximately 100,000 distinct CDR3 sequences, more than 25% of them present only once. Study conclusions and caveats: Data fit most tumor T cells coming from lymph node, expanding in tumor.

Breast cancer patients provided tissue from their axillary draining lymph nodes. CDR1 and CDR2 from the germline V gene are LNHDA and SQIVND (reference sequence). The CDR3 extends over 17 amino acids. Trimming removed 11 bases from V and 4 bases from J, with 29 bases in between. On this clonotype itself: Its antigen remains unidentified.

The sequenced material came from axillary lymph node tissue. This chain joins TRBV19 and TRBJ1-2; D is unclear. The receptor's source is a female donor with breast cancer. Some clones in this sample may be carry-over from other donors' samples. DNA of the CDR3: TGTGCCTCCCGACGGGGTTGGGCCCTCCTGGGAATCTATGGCTACACCTTC. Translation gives CASRRGWALLGIYGYTF.